Reported below is one T cell receptor beta chain. Its antigen is as yet unknown. The CDR3 extends over 15 amino acids. V was clipped by 6 bases and J by 2 bases; unmatched bases: 3. CDR1 is MRHNA and CDR2 is SNTAGT in the germline V gene. These data are taken from a study of cytomegalovirus exposure and HLA in healthy donors. Study-level background: A previous analysis identified approximately 120 million unique TCR beta sequences derived from around 200 million T cells.

Use of 60 Vbeta and 13 Jbeta primers characterized the PCR. Assay used: immunoSEQ multiplex PCR; TCRdb lists only in-frame clones, some missing. In the table there are 89,000 or so clones, about 69% of which are singletons. Study results and caveats: The study put 150 or so TCR beta chains on its list as cytomegalovirus-associated. In all likelihood, a cluster of highly shared sequence variants was a sequencing artifact.

The sequencing sample was made of PBMCs. The TCR sequence derives from a man aged 55 to 70 in good health and CMV-seronegative. The V gene is TRBV6-4, the J gene TRBJ2-1, with TRBD2 identical over 11 bases. CDR3 region: CASSVLAGAYNEQFF. The DNA of the CDR3 is TGTGCCAGCAGCGTACTAGCGGGGGCCTACAATGAGCAGTTCTTC.